This paragraph reports one T cell receptor (beta chain). Here immunoSEQ multiplex PCR was the method, and the copy in TCRdb shows in-frame clones only, minus some. The table includes approximately 270,000 clones, more than 75% detected once. These data come from a study of cytomegalovirus exposure and HLA in healthy donors. Source material: PBMCs. The sequence came from a man younger than 35 in good health and CMV-seropositive.

The CDR3 nucleotides read TGTGCCAGCAGCTTAGATGTGGAGACCCAGTACTTC. It yields the protein CASSLDVETQYF. The chain joins TRBV7-9 to TRBJ2-5; D uncertain. This CDR3 is built from 12 residues. Trimming pared 1 base from V and 5 bases from J, leaving 5 bases between. Per the germline V gene, CDR1 is SEHNR and CDR2 is FQNEAQ (reference sequence).